The text below deals with one TCR beta chain. Between the trimmed V and J ends, which lost 2 bases and 3 bases, there was a span of 8 bases. Germline loops: CDR1 LNHDA, CDR2 SQIVND (reference sequence). This CDR3 is 14 amino acids long. Original data processing: Reference gene primer amplification yielded estimated nucleated cell counts. Sequenced by immunoSEQ multiplex PCR; TCRdb stores in-frame clones only, minus some. V, J and clone size are taken as reported in that table, and D and trimming were inferred from the DNA itself. The repertoire includes just over 650,000 clones, approximately 90% of them detected once, and around 0.3% sits in the top ten. This sample was included in a study of blood T cell repertoires in COVID-19.

This TCR came from a woman younger than 30 with acute or convalescent COVID-19. Sequencing was carried out using peripheral blood. J is TRBJ1-5 and V is TRBV19; D may be TRBD1 (5 bases). Here the CDR3 DNA reads TGTGCCAGTAGTATATCAGGGCTCAATCAGCCCCAGCATTTT. Translation gives CASSISGLNQPQHF.